The TCR beta chain described here comes from a study of T cell responses to AZD1222 COVID-19 vaccine. Comments on this clone: Its target is not known.

The CDR3 sequence is 19 residues long. Per the germline V gene, CDR1 is SGHNT and CDR2 is YENEEA. V lost 3 bases and J 3 bases, leaving 21 bases between the germline ends. This table comes from immunoSEQ multiplex PCR, and its TCRdb copy is limited to in-frame clones, with some not included. This repertoire shows 130,000 or so clones, about nine tenths found once; its top ten account for less than 9%. General study points: The CD4 TCRs associated with vaccination extended across spike and predominated at 160-218 and 743-854. Repertoire samples came only from after the peak T cell response. Only a handful of AZD1222 recipients tested seropositive at baseline.

This material consisted of peripheral blood, taken on day 0 of AZD1222 vaccination. J is TRBJ1-6 and V is TRBV11-3, with D unresolved. The TCR was taken from an adult in good health. CDR3 coding DNA: TGTGCCAGCAGCTTCCGATCCTCTCACTTGACGGGCTATAATTCACCCCTCCACTTT. It encodes CASSFRSSHLTGYNSPLHF.